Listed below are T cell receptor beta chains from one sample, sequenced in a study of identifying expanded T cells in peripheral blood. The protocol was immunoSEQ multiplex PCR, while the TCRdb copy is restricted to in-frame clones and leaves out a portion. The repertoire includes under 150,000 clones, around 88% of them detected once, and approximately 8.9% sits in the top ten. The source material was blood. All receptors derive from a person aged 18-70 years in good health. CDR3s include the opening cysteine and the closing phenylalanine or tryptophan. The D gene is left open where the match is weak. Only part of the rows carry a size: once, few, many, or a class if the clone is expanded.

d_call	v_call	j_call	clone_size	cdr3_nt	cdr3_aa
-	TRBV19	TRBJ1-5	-	TGTGCCAGTAGTATAGAGGAAGGGGGGGATCAGCCCCAGCATTTT	CASSIEEGGDQPQHF
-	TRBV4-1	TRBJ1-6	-	TGCGCCAGCAGCCAAGATTACAGGGTTTATTCACCCCTCCACTTT	CASSQDYRVYSPLHF
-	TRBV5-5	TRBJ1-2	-	TGTGCCAGCAGCTCCCGGGACCTTGGGAACTATGGCTACACCTTC	CASSSRDLGNYGYTF
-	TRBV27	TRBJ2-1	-	TGTGCCAGCAGTATCCAGACTCGTAGCTCCTACAATGAGCAGTTCTTC	CASSIQTRSSYNEQFF
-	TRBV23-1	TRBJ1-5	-	TGCGCCAGCAGCCTCCGGAGGAGGGGTGGGGATCAGCCCCAGCATTTT	CASSLRRRGGDQPQHF
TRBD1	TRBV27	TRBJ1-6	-	TGTGCCAGCAGCTTTCGCTTGACAGGGTCAAATAATTCACCCCTCCACTTT	CASSFRLTGSNNSPLHF
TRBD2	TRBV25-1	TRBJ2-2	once	TGTGCCAGCAGTGACGAGACTAGCGGGCCCCGGGAGCTGTTTTTT	CASSDETSGPRELFF
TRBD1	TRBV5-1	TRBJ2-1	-	TGCGCCAGCAGCTTGATGGGGACAGGAACCTACAATGAGCAGTTCTTC	CASSLMGTGTYNEQFF
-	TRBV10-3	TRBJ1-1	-	TGTGCCATCAGTGAGTCCCTAGGAAGGCATGAAGCTTTCTTT	CAISESLGRHEAFF
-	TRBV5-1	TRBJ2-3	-	TGCGCCAGCAGCTTCGGCAGTCGAGATACGCAGTATTTT	CASSFGSRDTQYF
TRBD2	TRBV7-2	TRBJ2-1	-	TGTGCCAGCAGCCCGGCGGGAGGACTGTACAATGAGCAGTTCTTC	CASSPAGGLYNEQFF
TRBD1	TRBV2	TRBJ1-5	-	TGTGCCAGCAGTGGGGGACAGTTCAATCAGCCCCAGCATTTT	CASSGGQFNQPQHF
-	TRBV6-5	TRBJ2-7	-	TGTGCCAGCAGTCCCGACTGGGAAACCTACGAGCAGTACTTC	CASSPDWETYEQYF
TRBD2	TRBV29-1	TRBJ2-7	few	TGCAGCGTTGAAAGGACTAGAGGCGAGCAGTACTTC	CSVERTRGEQYF
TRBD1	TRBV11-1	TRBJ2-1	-	TGTGCCAGCAGCTTAGCCCCCCAGGGGGCGCAGAATGAGCAGTTCTTC	CASSLAPQGAQNEQFF
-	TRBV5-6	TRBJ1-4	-	TGTGCCAGCAGCATCGACAGGATGATGGAAAAACTGTTTTTT	CASSIDRMMEKLFF
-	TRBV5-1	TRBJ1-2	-	TGCGCCAGCAGCGTGGGACTCAGGGAGATACTCAATGGCTACACCTTC	CASSVGLREILNGYTF
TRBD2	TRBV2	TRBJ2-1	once	TGTGCCAGCAGTGCCCGACTAGCGGACCTCTACAATGAGCAGTTCTTC	CASSARLADLYNEQFF
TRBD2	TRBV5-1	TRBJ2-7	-	TGCGCCAGCAGCTGGAGAGCGGGGATCTACGAGCAGTACTTC	CASSWRAGIYEQYF
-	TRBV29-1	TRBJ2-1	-	TGCAGCGCCGAGCGAGGGGGAAATGAGCAGTTCTTC	CSAERGGNEQFF
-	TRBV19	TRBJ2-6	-	TGTGCCAGTAGTAAACAGGTAGCCGGGGCCAACGTCCTGACTTTC	CASSKQVAGANVLTF
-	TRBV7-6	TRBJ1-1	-	TGTGCCAGCAGCCGACAGATACCCACTGAAGCTTTCTTT	CASSRQIPTEAFF
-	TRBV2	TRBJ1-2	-	TGTGCCAGCAGTGTTGATGACTATGGCTACACCTTC	CASSVDDYGYTF
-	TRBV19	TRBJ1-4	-	TGTGCCAGTAGTATAGGAGGGCTTGGTGAAAAACTGTTTTTT	CASSIGGLGEKLFF
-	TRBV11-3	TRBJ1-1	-	TGTGCCAGCAGCCCTGGCGACGGACCGGACACTGAAGCTTTCTTT	CASSPGDGPDTEAFF
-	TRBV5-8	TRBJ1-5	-	TGTGCCAGCAGCCGATGGGGGCAAGCAGGGGTCCATCAGCCCCAGCATTTT	CASSRWGQAGVHQPQHF
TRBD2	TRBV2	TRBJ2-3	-	TGTGCCAGCAGTGATTCAGCTAGCGGGGGCACAGATACGCAGTATTTT	CASSDSASGGTDTQYF
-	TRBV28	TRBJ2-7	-	TGTGCCAGCAGTCTCGACCGGACAGTTACCTACGAGCAGTACTTC	CASSLDRTVTYEQYF
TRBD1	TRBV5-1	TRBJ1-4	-	TGCGCCAGCAGCATTGGGACAGGGCTAGGTGAAAAACTGTTTTTT	CASSIGTGLGEKLFF
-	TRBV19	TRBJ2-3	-	TGTGCCAGTAGTATGGTCGGTTCTGACGGGGGCACAGATACGCAGTATTTT	CASSMVGSDGGTDTQYF
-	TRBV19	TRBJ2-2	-	TGTGCCAGTAGTATTAGGTCAGGTTACACCGGGGAGCTGTTTTTT	CASSIRSGYTGELFF
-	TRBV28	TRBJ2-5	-	TGTGCCAGCGGAGGGGGCTTGGGGGAGACCCAGTACTTC	CASGGGLGETQYF
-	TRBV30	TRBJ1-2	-	TGTGCCTTCACAAGACAGAACTATGGCTACACCTTC	CAFTRQNYGYTF
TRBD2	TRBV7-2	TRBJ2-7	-	TGTGCCAGCAGCTCAACTAGCGGGGGTAACGAGCAGTACTTC	CASSSTSGGNEQYF
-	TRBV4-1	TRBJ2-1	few	TGCGCCAGCAGCCAAGATTACAAGTATCCTAGCTCCTACAATGAGCAGTTCTTC	CASSQDYKYPSSYNEQFF
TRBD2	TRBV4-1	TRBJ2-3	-	TGCGCCAGCAGTCGACTAGCGGGAGGGCCGCGCACAGATACGCAGTATTTT	CASSRLAGGPRTDTQYF
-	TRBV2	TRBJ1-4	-	TGTGCCAGCAGTACGACACCAACTAATGAAAAACTGTTTTTT	CASSTTPTNEKLFF
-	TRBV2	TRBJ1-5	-	TGTGCCAGCAGCTTTCAGTTAGGGGACAATCAGCCCCAGCATTTT	CASSFQLGDNQPQHF
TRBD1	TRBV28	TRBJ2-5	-	TGTGCCAGCAGTGACAGGGTTGAGACCCAGTACTTC	CASSDRVETQYF
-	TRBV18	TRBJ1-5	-	TGTGCCAGCTCACCGGGGGGGAGGGGGAATCAGCCCCAGCATTTT	CASSPGGRGNQPQHF